The rows below give T cell receptor beta chains drawn from one sample of a study of blood T cells in healthy people across ages. In TCRdb, the 5' RACE reads were re-called with MiXCR into one record per CDR3 protein. The table has 700,000 to 1,000,000 distinct CDR3 sequences, around 43% seen once. Sequencing was performed on blood. Source of these receptors: a man in his fifties or sixties in good health. Both conserved end residues are part of each CDR3. A D gene is named only where the DNA matches it firmly. Some rows mark clone size as missing; the rest say once, few, many or name a class of expanded clone.

TRBJ2-7,TRBV2,.,.,TGTGCCAGCGGAGCGGACGGCCGGGTAAATGAGCAGTACTTC,CASGADGRVNEQYF
TRBJ2-3,TRBV29-1,.,.,TGCAGCGCTGACTACACAGATACGCAGTATTTT,CSADYTDTQYF
TRBJ2-6,TRBV7-9,few,.,TGTGCCAGCACCCTACTGGGGAGCTCTGGGGCCAACGTCCTGACTTTC,CASTLLGSSGANVLTF
TRBJ2-4,TRBV28,.,TRBD1,TGTGCCAGCAGTCCCTTGGGTGGTGGACAGGGGCGAAACATTCAGTACTTC,CASSPLGGGQGRNIQYF
TRBJ2-7,TRBV20-1,.,.,TGCAGTGCCGTCCGGGACACTTACGAGCAGTACTTC,CSAVRDTYEQYF
TRBJ2-3,TRBV2,few,TRBD2,TGTGCCAGCAGTGGGACTAGCGGGGGGGTTGGCACAGATACGCAGTATTTT,CASSGTSGGVGTDTQYF
TRBJ2-1,TRBV30,few,.,TGTGCCTGGAGAGTCAGGCACTCCTACAATGAGCAGTTCTTC,CAWRVRHSYNEQFF
TRBJ2-1,TRBV19,.,TRBD2,TGTGCCAGTACCCGGGGGGGCCGGAATGAGCAGTTCTTC,CASTRGGRNEQFF
TRBJ2-7,TRBV12-3/TRBV12-4,few,TRBD2,TGTGCCAGCAGTTTTTTGGCGGGGGACTCCTACGAGCAGTACTTC,CASSFLAGDSYEQYF
TRBJ1-4,TRBV18,.,TRBD1,TGTGCCAGCTCCCTCGACAGGGAGGATGAAAAACTGTTTTTT,CASSLDREDEKLFF
TRBJ2-1,TRBV6-2/TRBV6-3,few,.,TGTGCCAGCAGTTACGGTCAGGGCGGTGGAAGGAATGAGCAGTTCTTC,CASSYGQGGGRNEQFF
TRBJ1-2,TRBV4-3,few,TRBD1,TGCGCCAGCAGCCAAGGAACAGGGGGCGCGGTCTATGGCTACACCTTC,CASSQGTGGAVYGYTF
TRBJ2-2,TRBV4-3,.,TRBD2,TGCGCCAGCAGCCCGCGGACTAGCGGCACCGGGGAGCTGTTTTTT,CASSPRTSGTGELFF
TRBJ2-7,TRBV6-6,.,TRBD2,TGTGCCAGTGCGGGTAGGAAGACTAGCGGGGACTACGAGCAGTACTTC,CASAGRKTSGDYEQYF
TRBJ2-1,TRBV14,.,.,TGTGCCAGCAGCCAAGAGGGGCTACTATCCTACAATGAGCAGTTCTTC,CASSQEGLLSYNEQFF
TRBJ2-5,TRBV4-3,many,TRBD2,TGCGCCAGCAGCCAAGGGGGCGGGGGTATGGAGACCCAGTACTTC,CASSQGGGGMETQYF
TRBJ1-5,TRBV20-1,few,.,TGCAGTGCTCTTGGTTATAGCAATCAGCCCCAGCATTTT,CSALGYSNQPQHF
TRBJ2-2,TRBV10-3,few,TRBD2,TGTGCCATCAGTCGGACTAGCGGGACGAACACCGGGGAGCTGTTTTTT,CAISRTSGTNTGELFF